One sample yielded the 18 T cell receptor beta chains listed below, sequenced in a study of blood T cells in healthy people across ages. Together with a sample-barcoded 5' primer, a J-beta primer mix was included in a second PCR lasting roughly 6 to 12 cycles. TCRdb independently ran MiXCR on the 5' RACE reads; one entry per CDR3 protein. Here the sample spans hundreds of thousands of distinct CDR3 sequences, about 52% being singletons. Sequenced material: blood. Source of these receptors: a woman in her sixties or seventies in good health.

The V call is TRBV20-1, the J call TRBJ1-2, with D perhaps TRBD1 (6 bases). Germline-derived CDR1 and CDR2 are DFQATT and SNEGSKA (reference sequence). The CDR3 has 13 amino acids. V lost 7 bases and J 2 bases, leaving 14 bases between the germline ends. The CDR3 nucleotides read TGCAGTGGAGAGGGGGGGGAGAACTATGGCTACACCTTC. Its protein product is CSGEGGENYGYTF.

The CDR3 reads CSVAQRGANTEAFF. The DNA of the CDR3 is TGCAGCGTCGCACAGAGGGGGGCTAACACTGAAGCTTTCTTT. The V and J genes are TRBV29-1 and TRBJ1-1, with TRBD1 as a possible D gene (6 bases). V lost 6 bases and J lost 2, with 16 bases in between. The germline V gene has CDR1 SQVTM and CDR2 ANQGSEA. The CDR3 totals 14 residues.

This clonotype is a singleton in its sample. This may arise from a read error, as a much more abundant clone is one base away. The rearrangement uses TRBV7-8 and TRBJ2-1, with D hard to call. CDR1 is SGHVS, CDR2 FQNEAQ, per germline. The CDR3 consists of 13 residues. CDR3 bases: TGTGCCGGCAGCTCTATAAACAACAATGAGCAGTTCTTC. As protein: CAGSSINNNEQFF.

Comment on this clonotype: One end of the junction fails to match germline, which may point to a read error. The V and J genes are TRBV27 and TRBJ2-7; tentatively, D is TRBD2 (5 bases). Germline CDR1 MNHEY, CDR2 SMNVEV (reference sequence). The CDR3 contains 15 residues. CDR3 coding DNA: TGTGCCAGTAGTTTACGAACCGCCACTAGAAATGAGCAGTACTTC. Translated, it gives CASSLRTATRNEQYF.

This sequence joins TRBV3-1 and TRBJ2-5; D is tentatively TRBD1 or TRBD2 (5 bases each). Trimming removed 5 bases at V and 4 bases at J, with 11 bases between. The CDR3 sequence is 13 residues long. The germline V gene has CDR1 LGHDT and CDR2 YNNKEL (reference sequence). The CDR3 DNA follows: TGTGCCAGCAGCATCCGGGACCCAGAGACCCAGTACTTC. Translated: CASSIRDPETQYF.

This rearrangement joins TRBV27 to TRBJ2-1; no firm D call. The J call is uncertain, as TRBJ2-7 better fits the DNA end. The CDR3 has 13 amino acids. From germline, CDR1 is MNHEY and CDR2 SMNVEV (reference sequence). The CDR3 nucleotides read TGTGCCAGCAGTTTCTCATACTACAATGAGCAGTACTTC. Translating gives CASSFSYYNEQYF.

The chain uses TRBV20-1 and TRBJ2-1; D gene uncertain. Germline V gene sequence: CDR1 DFQATT, CDR2 SNEGSKA (reference sequence). The CDR3 totals 11 residues. Deletions cut 3 bases from V and 7 bases from J, with 7 bases between. For the CDR3, the DNA is TGCAGTGCTAGTTGGGAAAATGAGCAGTTCTTC. Amino acids: CSASWENEQFF.

This clonotype was observed a few times. V and J are TRBV6-5 and TRBJ1-4; D is unresolved. This CDR3 has 16 residues. Germline assignment: CDR1 MNHEY and CDR2 SVGAGI. Trimming removed 7 bases at V and 4 bases at J, with 19 bases between. The CDR3 protein is CASTPRAPGGNEKLFF. As DNA, the CDR3 is TGTGCCAGCACCCCCCGGGCCCCGGGAGGTAATGAAAAACTGTTTTTT.

V is TRBV4-3 and J is TRBJ1-1; 7 bases fit TRBD1. CDR3 length: 15 residues. From germline, CDR1 is LGHNA and CDR2 YSLEER. V gave up 2 bases and J gave up 1 base; unmatched junction bases: 4. The CDR3 region has the DNA TGCGCCAGCAGCCAAATGACAGGGAAGAACACTGAAGCTTTCTTT. It specifies CASSQMTGKNTEAFF.

This clonotype was found a few times. The chain employs TRBV20-1 and TRBJ2-1, with TRBD2 matching 12 bases. This CDR3 is 14 amino acids long. Germline trimming cut 0 bases from V and 10 bases from J; bases unmatched to any gene: 4. Looked up from germline, CDR1 is DFQATT and CDR2 is SNEGSKA (reference sequence). CDR3 sequence (DNA): TGCAGTGCTAGAGATGCTAGCGGGGGGGGAGAGCAGTTCTTC. Its translation: CSARDASGGGEQFF.

This clonotype has only a few counts. This sequence joins TRBV3-1 and TRBJ2-1; D gene uncertain. V lost 3 bases and J 2 bases, leaving 2 bases between the germline ends. The CDR3 length is 12 residues. CDR1 and CDR2 from the germline V gene are LGHDT and YNNKEL (reference sequence). This chain's CDR3 is CASSQTYNEQFF. CDR3 sequence (DNA): TGTGCCAGCAGCCAGACCTACAATGAGCAGTTCTTC.

This clonotype was seen a few times. V gene TRBV11-2 combines with J gene TRBJ1-6; 9 bases align to TRBD1. The CDR3 consists of 16 residues. Germline V CDR1 and CDR2: SGHAT, FQNNGV. J lost 9 bases, V lost 2 bases, and 8 bases had no gene match. The CDR3 coding sequence is TGTGCCAGCAGCTTATCCCCGGGACAGGGTACTTCACCCCTCCACTTT. This translates into CASSLSPGQGTSPLHF.

This clonotype was detected a few times. The rearrangement joins TRBV20-1 to TRBJ2-1; D not certain. Germline V lookup: CDR1 DFQATT, CDR2 SNEGSKA (reference sequence). V lost 3 bases, J lost 2 bases, and 11 bases lay in between. This CDR3 comprises 14 residues. CDR3 coding DNA: TGCAGTGCTAGTTTGGGGTCGGCCTACAATGAGCAGTTCTTC. As protein: CSASLGSAYNEQFF.

This clonotype came up a few times. The CDR3 bases are TGTGCCAGCAGGAAGCGGGAGGGCCACTACGAGCAGTACTTC. This codes for CASRKREGHYEQYF. The gene calls are TRBV28 and TRBJ2-7; 10 positions match TRBD2. V lost 6 bases and J lost 3; bases outside the gene matches: 5. Germline assignment: CDR1 MDHEN and CDR2 SYDVKM. This CDR3 spans 14 amino acids.

This clonotype was recorded a few times. The genes are TRBV29-1 and TRBJ1-5; D unclear. Between the trimmed V and J ends, which lost 5 bases and 3 bases, there was a span of 2 bases. Germline V CDR1 and CDR2: SQVTM, ANQGSEA. This CDR3 comprises 10 residues. This CDR3 is CSVTNQPQHF. Written as DNA, the CDR3 is TGCAGCGTTACCAATCAGCCCCAGCATTTT.

This clonotype was picked up a small number of times. The chain has TRBV7-9 and TRBJ2-6; D might be TRBD1 or TRBD2, each matching 5 bases. Germline lookup yields CDR1 SEHNR and CDR2 FQNEAQ (reference sequence). The germline V and J ends were trimmed by 2 bases and 0 bases, with 11 bases remaining between them. The CDR3 extends over 17 amino acids. CDR3 sequence (DNA): TGTGCCAGCAGCTTATTGGGACGGACCTCTGGGGCCAACGTCCTGACTTTC. Translation gives CASSLLGRTSGANVLTF.

V usage is TRBV7-6 and J usage is TRBJ2-5, with 9 bases lining up with TRBD1. The J call may be incorrect, as the DNA end agrees better with TRBJ2-7. The CDR3 length is 15 residues. Germline V gives CDR1 SGHVS, CDR2 FNYEAQ. This CDR3 is CASSPAEGQGYEQYF. CDR3 nucleotide sequence: TGTGCCAGCAGCCCCGCGGAGGGACAGGGCTACGAGCAGTACTTC.

As concerns this clonotype: Relative to the germline gene, one junction end is altered; a read error may explain this. The chain has TRBV9 and TRBJ1-6; D gene ambiguous. CDR1 SGDLS and CDR2 YYNGEE come from the germline V gene. The CDR3 totals 12 residues. CDR3 region: CASGLENLPLHF. In nucleotides, the CDR3 is TGTGCCAGCGGGTTAGAGAATTTACCCCTCCACTTT. Variable domain in full (rest from reference TRBV9 and TRBJ1-6): DSGVTQTPKHLITATGQRVTLRCSPRSGDLSVYWYQQSLDQGLQFLIQYYNGEERAKGNILERFSAQQFPDLHSELNLSSLELGDSALYFCASGLENLPLHFGNGTRLTVT.